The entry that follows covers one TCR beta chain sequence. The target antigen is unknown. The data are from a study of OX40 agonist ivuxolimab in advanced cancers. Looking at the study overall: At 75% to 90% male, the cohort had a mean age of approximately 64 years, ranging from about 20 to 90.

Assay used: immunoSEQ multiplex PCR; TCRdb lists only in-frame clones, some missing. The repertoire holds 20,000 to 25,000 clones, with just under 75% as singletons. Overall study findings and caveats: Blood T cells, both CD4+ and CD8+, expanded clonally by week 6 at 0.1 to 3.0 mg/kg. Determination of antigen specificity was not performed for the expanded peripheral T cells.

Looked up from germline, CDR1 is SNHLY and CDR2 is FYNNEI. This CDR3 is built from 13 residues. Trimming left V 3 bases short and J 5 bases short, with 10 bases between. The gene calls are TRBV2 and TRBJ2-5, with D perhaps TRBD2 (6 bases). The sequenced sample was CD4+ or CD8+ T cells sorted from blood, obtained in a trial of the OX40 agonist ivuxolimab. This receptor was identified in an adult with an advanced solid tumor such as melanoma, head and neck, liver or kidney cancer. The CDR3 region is CASSEKAGETQYF. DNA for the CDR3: TGTGCCAGCAGTGAGAAGGCGGGGGAGACCCAGTACTTC.